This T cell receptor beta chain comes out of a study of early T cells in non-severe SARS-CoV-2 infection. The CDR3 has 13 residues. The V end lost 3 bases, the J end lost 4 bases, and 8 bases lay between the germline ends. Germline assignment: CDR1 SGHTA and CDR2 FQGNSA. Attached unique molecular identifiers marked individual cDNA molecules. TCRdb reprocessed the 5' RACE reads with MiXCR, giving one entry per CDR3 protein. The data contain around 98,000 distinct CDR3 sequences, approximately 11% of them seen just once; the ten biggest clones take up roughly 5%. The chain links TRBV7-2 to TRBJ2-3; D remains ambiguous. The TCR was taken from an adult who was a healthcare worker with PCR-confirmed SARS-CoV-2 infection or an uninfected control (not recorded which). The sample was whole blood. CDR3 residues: CASSFGGPDTQYF. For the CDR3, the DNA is TGTGCCAGCAGCTTCGGCGGACCAGATACGCAGTATTTT.